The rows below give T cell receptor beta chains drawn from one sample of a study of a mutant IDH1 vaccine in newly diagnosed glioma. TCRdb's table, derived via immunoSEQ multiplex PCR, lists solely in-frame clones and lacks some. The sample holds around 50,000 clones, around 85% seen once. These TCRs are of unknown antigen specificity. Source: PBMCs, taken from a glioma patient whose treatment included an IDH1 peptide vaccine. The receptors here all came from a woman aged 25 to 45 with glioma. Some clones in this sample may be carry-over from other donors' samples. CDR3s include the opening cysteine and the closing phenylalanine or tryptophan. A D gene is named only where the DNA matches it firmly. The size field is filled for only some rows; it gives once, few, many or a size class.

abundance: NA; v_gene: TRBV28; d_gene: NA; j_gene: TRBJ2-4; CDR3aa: CASSYSYGGRMNIQYF; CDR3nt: TGTGCCAGCAGTTATTCGTACGGGGGGCGCATGAACATTCAGTACTTC
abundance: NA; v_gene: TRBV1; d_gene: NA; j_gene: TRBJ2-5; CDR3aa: CTSSHADREQETQYF; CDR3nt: TGCACCAGCAGCCATGCGGACAGGGAGCAAGAGACCCAGTACTTC
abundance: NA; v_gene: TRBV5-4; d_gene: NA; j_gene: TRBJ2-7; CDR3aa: CASSLEGTYEQYF; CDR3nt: TGTGCCAGCAGCTTGGAGGGAACCTACGAGCAGTACTTC
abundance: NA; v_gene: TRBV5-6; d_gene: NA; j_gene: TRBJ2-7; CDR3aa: CASSLRVSEQYF; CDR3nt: TGTGCCAGCAGCTTGAGGGTTAGTGAGCAGTACTTC
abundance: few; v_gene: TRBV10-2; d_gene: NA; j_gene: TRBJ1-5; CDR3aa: CASSPEGYQPQHF; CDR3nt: TGCGCCAGCAGTCCGGAGGGGTATCAGCCCCAGCATTTT
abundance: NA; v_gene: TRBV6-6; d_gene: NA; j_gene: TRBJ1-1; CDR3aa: CASSYQTEAFF; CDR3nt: TGTGCCAGCAGTTACCAGACTGAAGCTTTCTTT
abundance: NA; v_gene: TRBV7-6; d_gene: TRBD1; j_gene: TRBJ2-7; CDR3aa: CASSSRQGLVSYEQYF; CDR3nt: TGTGCCAGCAGCAGTCGACAGGGTTTGGTGTCCTACGAGCAGTACTTC
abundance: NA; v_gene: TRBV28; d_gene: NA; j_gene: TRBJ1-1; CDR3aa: CASTHRVSRPEAFF; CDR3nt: TGTGCCAGCACCCACAGGGTTAGCCGTCCTGAAGCTTTCTTT
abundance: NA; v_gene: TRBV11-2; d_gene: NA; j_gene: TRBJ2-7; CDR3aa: CASSLGAGSFYEQYF; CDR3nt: TGTGCCAGCAGCTTAGGAGCGGGTTCGTTCTACGAGCAGTACTTC
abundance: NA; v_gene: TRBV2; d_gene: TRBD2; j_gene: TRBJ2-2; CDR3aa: CASKRGRGLAGGLSGELFF; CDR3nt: TGTGCCAGCAAGCGGGGCAGGGGACTAGCGGGAGGGTTGTCCGGGGAGCTGTTTTTT
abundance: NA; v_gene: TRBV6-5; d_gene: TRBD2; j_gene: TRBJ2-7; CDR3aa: CASSSSLAGVEQYF; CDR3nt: TGTGCCAGCAGTTCCTCTTTAGCGGGAGTCGAGCAGTACTTC
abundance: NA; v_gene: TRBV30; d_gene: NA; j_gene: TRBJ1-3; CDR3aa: CAWLRRPSGNTIYF; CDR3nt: TGTGCCTGGCTTCGCCGGCCCTCTGGAAACACCATATATTTT
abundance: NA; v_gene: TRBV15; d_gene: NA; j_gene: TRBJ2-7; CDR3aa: CATSRARSPAYEQYF; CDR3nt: TGTGCCACCAGCAGAGCACGCAGTCCGGCTTACGAGCAGTACTTC
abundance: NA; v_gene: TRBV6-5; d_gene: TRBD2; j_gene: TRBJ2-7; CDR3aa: CASSFTSGAYEQYF; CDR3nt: TGTGCCAGCAGCTTCACTAGCGGGGCCTACGAGCAGTACTTC
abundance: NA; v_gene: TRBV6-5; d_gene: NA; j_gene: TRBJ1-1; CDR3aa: CASSYFLGPKSTEAFF; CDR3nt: TGTGCCAGCAGTTACTTTTTAGGACCCAAAAGCACTGAAGCTTTCTTT
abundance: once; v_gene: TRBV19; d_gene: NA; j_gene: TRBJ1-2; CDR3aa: CASSILPGGYGYTF; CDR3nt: TGTGCCAGTAGTATCCTTCCGGGCGGCTATGGCTACACCTTC
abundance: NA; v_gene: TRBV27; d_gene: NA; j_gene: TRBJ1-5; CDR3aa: CASSTSGDLNQPQHF; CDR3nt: TGTGCCAGCAGCACGTCGGGGGATTTGAATCAGCCCCAGCATTTT
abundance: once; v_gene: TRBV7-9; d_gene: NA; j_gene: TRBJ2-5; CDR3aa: CASSLARGGQETQYF; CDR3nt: TGTGCCAGCAGCTTAGCGCGGGGAGGCCAAGAGACCCAGTACTTC
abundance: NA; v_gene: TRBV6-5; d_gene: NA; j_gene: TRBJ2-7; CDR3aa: CASSYDSRGEQYF; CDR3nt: TGTGCCAGCAGTTACGACTCCCGTGGGGAGCAGTACTTC
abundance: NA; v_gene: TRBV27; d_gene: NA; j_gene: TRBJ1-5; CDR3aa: CASSLRGLREPQHF; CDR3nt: TGTGCCAGCAGTTTACGAGGCCTCAGGGAGCCCCAGCATTTT
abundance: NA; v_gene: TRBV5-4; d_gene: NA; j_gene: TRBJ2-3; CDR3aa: CASSFITDTQYF; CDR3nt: TGTGCCAGCAGCTTTATCACAGATACGCAGTATTTT